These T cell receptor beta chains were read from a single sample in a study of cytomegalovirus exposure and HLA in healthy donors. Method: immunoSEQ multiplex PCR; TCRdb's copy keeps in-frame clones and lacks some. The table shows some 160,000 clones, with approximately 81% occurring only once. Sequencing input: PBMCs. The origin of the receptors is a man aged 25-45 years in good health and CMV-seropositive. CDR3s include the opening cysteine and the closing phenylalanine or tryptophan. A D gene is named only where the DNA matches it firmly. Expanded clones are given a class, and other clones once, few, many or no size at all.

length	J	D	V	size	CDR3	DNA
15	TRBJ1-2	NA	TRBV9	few	CASSVRGGDPDGYTF	TGTGCCAGCAGCGTCCGGGGCGGGGACCCGGATGGCTACACCTTC
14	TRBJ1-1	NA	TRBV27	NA	CASSPDSMNTEAFF	TGTGCCAGCAGTCCCGACAGCATGAACACTGAAGCTTTCTTT
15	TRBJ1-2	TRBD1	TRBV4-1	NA	CASSQTWTGPYGYTF	TGCGCCAGCAGCCAGACCTGGACAGGGCCCTATGGCTACACCTTC
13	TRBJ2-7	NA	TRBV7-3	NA	CASSLMLDTEQYF	TGTGCCAGCAGCTTAATGTTGGACACCGAGCAGTACTTC
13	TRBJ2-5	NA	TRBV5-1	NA	CASSLQGLETQYF	TGCGCCAGCAGTTTACAGGGATTAGAGACCCAGTACTTC
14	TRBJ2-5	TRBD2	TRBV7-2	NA	CASSLLLAGVDQYF	TGTGCCAGCAGCTTATTACTAGCGGGAGTGGACCAGTACTTC
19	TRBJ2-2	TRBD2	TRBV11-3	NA	CASSLDEGLAGVQTGELFF	TGTGCCAGCAGCTTAGATGAGGGACTAGCGGGAGTTCAAACCGGGGAGCTGTTTTTT
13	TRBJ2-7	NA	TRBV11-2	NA	CASSRRQGSEQYF	TGTGCCAGCAGCCGCAGGCAGGGCAGCGAGCAGTACTTC
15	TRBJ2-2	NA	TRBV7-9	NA	CASRSPGATTGELFF	TGTGCCAGCAGAAGCCCTGGGGCGACTACCGGGGAGCTGTTTTTT
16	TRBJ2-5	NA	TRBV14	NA	CASSPSSVATQETQYF	TGTGCCAGCAGCCCATCTAGCGTCGCGACTCAAGAGACCCAGTACTTC
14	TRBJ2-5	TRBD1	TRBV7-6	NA	CASSSDRGQETQYF	TGTGCCAGCAGTTCGGACAGGGGCCAAGAGACCCAGTACTTC
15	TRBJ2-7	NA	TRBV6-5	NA	CASSTTGIEPYEQYF	TGTGCCAGCAGTACCACAGGGATAGAACCCTACGAGCAGTACTTC
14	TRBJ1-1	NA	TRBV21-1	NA	CASNRQGGIGRAFF	TGTGCCAGCAACAGGCAGGGCGGAATCGGCAGGGCTTTCTTT
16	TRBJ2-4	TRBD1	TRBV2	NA	CASSETGSMGMVIQYF	TGTGCCAGCAGTGAGACAGGGAGTATGGGTATGGTCATTCAGTACTTC
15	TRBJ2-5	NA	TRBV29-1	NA	CSVGGVRGSQETQYF	TGCAGCGTTGGAGGGGTGAGGGGGTCGCAAGAGACCCAGTACTTC
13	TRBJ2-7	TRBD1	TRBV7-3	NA	CASSPTTGGEQYF	TGTGCCAGCAGCCCAACGACAGGGGGGGAGCAGTACTTC
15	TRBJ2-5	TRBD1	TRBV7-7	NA	CASSRQGALWETQYF	TGTGCTAGCAGCCGACAGGGGGCCCTTTGGGAGACCCAGTACTTC
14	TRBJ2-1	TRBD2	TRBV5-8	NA	CASSRGTRVNEQFF	TGTGCCAGCAGCCGAGGGACTAGGGTCAATGAGCAGTTCTTC
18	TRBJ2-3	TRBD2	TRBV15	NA	CATSRGGTSGSSTDTQYF	TGTGCCACCAGCAGAGGGGGAACTAGCGGGAGTTCCACAGATACGCAGTATTTT
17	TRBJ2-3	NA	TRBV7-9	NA	CASSFRGGGGSTDTQYF	TGTGCCAGCAGCTTCAGGGGTGGCGGGGGTAGCACAGATACGCAGTATTTT
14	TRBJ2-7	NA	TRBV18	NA	CASSPGSSSYEQYF	TGTGCCAGCTCTCCAGGTTCTAGCTCCTACGAGCAGTACTTC
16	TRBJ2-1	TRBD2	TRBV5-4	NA	CASSLALSSGGSEQFF	TGTGCCAGCAGCTTGGCCTTGTCTAGCGGGGGGAGTGAGCAGTTCTTC
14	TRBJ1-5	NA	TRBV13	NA	CASSLAGPGGPQHF	TGTGCCAGCAGCCTGGCAGGTCCGGGAGGGCCCCAGCATTTT
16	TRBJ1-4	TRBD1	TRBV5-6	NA	CASSGGQGEPNEKLFF	TGTGCCAGCAGCGGAGGACAGGGGGAGCCTAATGAAAAACTGTTTTTT
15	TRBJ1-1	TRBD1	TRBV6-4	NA	CASRGTGALNTEVFF	TGTGCCAGCAGGGGGACAGGGGCCTTGAACACTGAAGTTTTCTTT
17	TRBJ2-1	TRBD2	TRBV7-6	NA	CASSLVTGTSGYNEQFF	TGTGCCAGCAGCTTAGTAACCGGGACTAGCGGATACAATGAGCAGTTCTTC